This T cell receptor (beta chain) was profiled in a study of blood T cell repertoires in COVID-19. Study details: Collection of acute and convalescent COVID-19 samples took place in the United States, Italy and Spain.

This CDR3 is built from 15 residues. V lost 0 bases to trimming and J lost 7 bases, with 15 bases between them. The V gene's germline CDR1 is LGHDT and CDR2 YNNKEL (reference sequence). The method was immunoSEQ multiplex PCR; TCRdb's version includes in-frame clones alone and lacks a portion of them. The sample gives 350,000 or so clones, roughly 88% of which show up once; under 2% is in the top ten. The J gene is TRBJ1-2, the V gene TRBV3-1 (or the pseudogene TRBV3-2), with unresolved D. This clonotype was sampled from a woman under 40 with COVID-19, enrolled during active disease. The sample taken for sequencing was peripheral blood. CDR3 sequence: CASSQDPGPQPGYTF. The CDR3 nucleotides are TGTGCCAGCAGCCAAGACCCCGGCCCACAGCCTGGCTACACCTTC.